Below, one TCR beta chain is given with its context. The antigen remains unidentified. Clones were sequenced by immunoSEQ multiplex PCR, and TCRdb holds only the in-frame ones, with some missing. The sample comprises 150,000 to 200,000 clones, more than 85% of which are singletons, and 2% to 2.5% rests with the top ten. Trimming took off 9 bases at V and 2 bases at J, with 14 bases between the two ends. The CDR3 extends over 14 amino acids. Germline V gene data show CDR1 as MGHDK and CDR2 as SYGVNS. The data stem from a study of T cell responses to AZD1222 COVID-19 vaccine. Study results and caveats: Females outnumbered males among donors, who were mostly white British; clonal diversity was possibly underestimated. Repertoires were collected only later (after the peak T cell response had occurred).

The sample here was peripheral blood, taken on day 0 of AZD1222 vaccination. The chain uses TRBV25-1 and TRBJ1-3; D not resolved. The clonotype comes from an adult in good health. Written as DNA, the CDR3 is TGTGCCAGTTCCGTCGGAGGGACTGGAAACACCATATATTTT. It codes for CASSVGGTGNTIYF.